This TCR beta chain derives from a study of shared clonotypes between healthy human individuals. Study findings and constraints: Rarefaction showed that sequencing of sorted subsets was incomplete (despite large depth). Among donors, the sharing of clonotypes was expected to be influenced by sequencing depth. Non-shared clonotypes were found to have lower generation probabilities than the clonotypes that were shared by all four of the sorted-subset donors.

Trimming pared 5 bases from V and 5 bases from J, leaving 15 bases between. Germline V CDR1 and CDR2: SGHTA, FQGNSA. This CDR3 has 14 amino acids. Here immunoSEQ multiplex PCR was the method, and the copy in TCRdb shows in-frame clones only, minus some. The sample records hundreds of thousands of clones, over 65% being singletons. Of note for this clone: Its target is unknown.

Into CD45RA+ naive and CD45RA-negative memory subsets, the CD4+ cells were split. The chain joins TRBV7-2 to TRBJ2-5, with D possibly being TRBD1 or TRBD2 (5 bases each). The material sequenced was memory CD4+ T cells sorted from blood. The subset here: CD45RA-negative fraction. This clonotype was sampled from a woman in her 30s in good health. CDR3 in amino acids: CASSIRDGAETQYF. The CDR3 DNA sequence: TGTGCCAGCAGCATCCGGGACGGGGCGGAGACCCAGTACTTC.